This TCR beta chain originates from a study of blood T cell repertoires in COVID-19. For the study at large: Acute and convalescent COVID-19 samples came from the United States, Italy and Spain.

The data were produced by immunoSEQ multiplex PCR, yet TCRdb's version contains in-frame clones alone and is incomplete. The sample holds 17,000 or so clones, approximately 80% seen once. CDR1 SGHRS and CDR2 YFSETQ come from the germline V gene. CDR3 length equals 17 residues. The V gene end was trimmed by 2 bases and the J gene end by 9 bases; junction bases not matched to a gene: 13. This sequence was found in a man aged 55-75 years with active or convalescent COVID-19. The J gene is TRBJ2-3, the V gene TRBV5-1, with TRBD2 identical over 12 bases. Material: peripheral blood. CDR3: CASSFAGTSGPGGTQYF. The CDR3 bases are TGCGCCAGCAGCTTCGCCGGGACTAGCGGGCCGGGAGGCACGCAGTATTTT.